This paragraph reports one T cell receptor (beta chain). A read error is likely, as this CDR3 ends without the conserved phenylalanine or tryptophan. No DNA is shown, since the ends of the CDR3 on it are uncertain; the CDR3 is the one TCRdb lists. The CDR3 contains 9 residues when both ends are counted. Per the germline V gene, CDR1 is MDHEN and CDR2 is SYDVKM. The data belong to a study of tumor-infiltrating lymphocytes in oesophageal squamous cell carcinoma. From the PCR reads, TCRdb called clonotypes with MiXCR, one entry per CDR3 protein. The sample holds about 13,000 distinct CDR3 sequences; around 56% are singletons and the top ten take over 10%.

The sample comprised blood. This TCR was sampled from a female donor with esophageal squamous cell carcinoma. The rearrangement uses TRBV28 and TRBJ1-1. This chain's CDR3 is CASSLGRGM.